These 18 T cell receptor beta chains were sequenced from one sample in a study of shared clonotypes between healthy human individuals (TCRdb year 2020). Library generation was performed with the immunoSEQ multiplex PCR assay. Here the immuneACCESS table is served through TCRdb, limited to in-frame sequences with V and J called. Missing clones are a known gap in these copies; in checked studies unresolved V genes cover under half, and the rest lacks a known reason. Here the sample has 1,400,000 or so clones; approximately 98.5% occur a single time. The ten largest make up 0.3% to 0.45% of the sample. Material: naive CD4+ T cells sorted from blood. The label giving this sample's cell subset or site can be read as: CD45RA+ positively selected. These receptors were collected from a man aged 30-40 years in good health.

Worth noting for this clone: Additional DNA sequences in this sample encode the identical CDR3. This sequence joins TRBV15 and TRBJ2-7; 7 bases match TRBD1. From germline, CDR1 is LNHNV and CDR2 YYDKDF (reference sequence). V lost 5 bases to trimming and J lost 4 bases; unmatched junction nucleotides: 5. The CDR3 totals 13 residues. In DNA form, the CDR3 reads TGTGCCACCAGCCGGGACAGATCTTACGAGCAGTACTTC. Translation: CATSRDRSYEQYF.

The rearrangement links TRBV5-8 to TRBJ1-2, with no clear D. Germline V gene lookup returns CDR1 SGHTS and CDR2 YDEGEE. The CDR3 is 16 residues long. V was clipped by 7 bases and J by 0 bases, with 19 bases between them. In DNA form, the CDR3 reads TGTGCCAGCCGACCGGGCAGGTTACCAGCTAACTATGGCTACACCTTC. Translation: CASRPGRLPANYGYTF.

The genes are TRBV5-1 and TRBJ2-5, with D possibly called TRBD1 or TRBD2 (5 bases each). Between the trimmed V and J ends, which lost 0 bases and 5 bases, there was a span of 14 bases. This CDR3 region has 15 residues. Germline-derived CDR1 and CDR2 are SGHRS and YFSETQ. The CDR3 nucleotides read TGCGCCAGCAGCTTGGAGAGAGGGGTGAGGGAGACCCAGTACTTC. Its protein is CASSLERGVRETQYF.

The rearrangement uses TRBV29-1 and TRBJ2-3, with D unclear. The V gene lost 1 base and the J gene lost 6 bases, with 11 bases spanning the gap. This CDR3 contains 13 residues. Germline CDR1 reads SQVTM; CDR2 reads ANQGSEA. The chain's CDR3 is CSVEGRTADTQYF. The CDR3 region has the DNA TGCAGCGTTGAAGGCCGGACGGCGGATACGCAGTATTTT.

The CDR3 region has the DNA TGTGCCAGCAGCCTTATAGCCCTGAGAGGGGGCGAGCAGTACTTC. Protein sequence: CASSLIALRGGEQYF. The chain joins TRBV27 to TRBJ2-7, with D possibly being TRBD1 (6 bases). Germline loops: CDR1 MNHEY, CDR2 SMNVEV (reference sequence). CDR3 size: 15 residues. The ends were cut back, 6 bases at V and 6 bases at J, with 21 bases in the middle.

The chain carries TRBV4-3 and TRBJ2-4, with 7 bases fitting TRBD1. This CDR3 is 16 amino acids long. Germline V gene sequence: CDR1 LGHNA, CDR2 YSLEER. V trimming: 1 base; J trimming: 3 bases; junction bases outside the gene matches: 6. The CDR3 loop is CASSQGLGTVKNIQYF. CDR3 sequence (DNA): TGCGCCAGCAGCCAAGGGCTCGGGACAGTCAAAAACATTCAGTACTTC.

This chain connects TRBV29-1 to TRBJ2-1; D not resolved. V was shortened by 4 bases and J by 4 bases, with 11 bases between the two germline ends. This CDR3 is built from 13 residues. Germline CDR1 is SQVTM and CDR2 is ANQGSEA. The CDR3 DNA reads as TGCAGCGTTGTTGGAATAGGGTACAATGAGCAGTTCTTC. As protein: CSVVGIGYNEQFF.

The chain has TRBV19 and TRBJ1-5; tentatively, D is TRBD1 (5 bases). Germline V CDR1 and CDR2: LNHDA, SQIVND (reference sequence). The CDR3 is 14 residues long. Trimming cost V 4 bases and J 6 bases, with 13 bases left between them. DNA of the CDR3: TGTGCCAGTAGTAACCTTGCAGGGAGTCAGCCCCAGCATTTT. Its protein is CASSNLAGSQPQHF.

The DNA for the CDR3 is TGCGCCAGCAGCCCCTCGGGACTACTGAACACCGGGGAGCTGTTTTTT. Its translation: CASSPSGLLNTGELFF. This chain links TRBV5-1 with TRBJ2-2; 7 bases align to TRBD2. CDR1 is SGHRS, CDR2 YFSETQ, per germline. The CDR3 consists of 16 residues. Losses at the gene ends were 4 bases for V and 1 base for J; bases not matched to a gene: 7.

This clone has only one observation. The chain combines TRBV19 with TRBJ2-2; 10 positions match TRBD2. Looked up from germline, CDR1 is LNHDA and CDR2 is SQIVND (reference sequence). CDR3 length: 16 residues. V lost 6 bases, J lost 6 bases, and 10 bases stayed unmatched. The DNA of the CDR3 is TGTGCCAGTAGGGGGGCTAGCGGGAGTAAGGCCGGGGAGCTGTTTTTT. Translated, it gives CASRGASGSKAGELFF.

The chain employs TRBV6-4 and TRBJ2-2, with D perhaps given as TRBD1 or TRBD2 (5 bases each). Germline V CDR1 and CDR2: MRHNA, SNTAGT. V lost 6 bases and J 1 base, leaving 9 bases between the germline ends. The CDR3 contains 14 residues. The DNA of the CDR3 is TGTGCCAGCAGACGGGACGGGAACACCGGGGAGCTGTTTTTT. Protein product: CASRRDGNTGELFF.

This clone was seen a single time. The V and J genes are TRBV7-6 and TRBJ2-2; D uncertain. In germline, CDR1 is SGHVS, CDR2 FNYEAQ. V was cut by 1 base and J by 5 bases, with 17 bases left in between. The CDR3 sequence is 17 residues long. The CDR3 DNA reads as TGTGCCAGCAGCTTAGTGGTGGGTCTCGGATCGACCGGGGAGCTGTTTTTT. This codes for CASSLVVGLGSTGELFF.

The chain combines TRBV4-1 with TRBJ1-4, with 8 bases that match TRBD1. This CDR3 contains 16 residues. V shed 4 bases and J 8 bases; nucleotides not matched to a gene: 12. CDR1 is MGHRA and CDR2 is YSYEKL in the germline V gene. CDR3 bases: TGCGCCAGCAGCCGGGACAGGCCAACTTATGGGGAAAAACTGTTTTTT. Its protein product is CASSRDRPTYGEKLFF.

This clone was recorded once. This rearrangement joins TRBV10-3 to TRBJ2-1; no clear D. The CDR3 is 14 amino acids. The germline V gene has CDR1 ENHRY and CDR2 SYGVKD. V lost 1 base to trimming and J lost 6 bases, with 10 bases between them. In DNA form, the CDR3 reads TGTGCCATCAGTGAGTTGAGAAGTGTCAATGAGCAGTTCTTC. This translates into CAISELRSVNEQFF.

This clone was picked up one time. The J gene is TRBJ1-2, the V gene TRBV5-5; D ambiguous. The CDR3 is made up of 13 amino acids. The V and J ends lost 3 bases and 1 base respectively, with 7 bases between them. The germline V gene has CDR1 SGHKS and CDR2 YYEKEE (reference sequence). The CDR3 here is CASSSDVNYGYTF. CDR3 bases: TGTGCCAGCAGCTCGGATGTTAACTATGGCTACACCTTC.

The chain recombines TRBV7-6 with TRBJ2-3, with 9 bases lining up with TRBD2. The CDR3 contains 16 residues. Germline loops: CDR1 SGHVS, CDR2 FNYEAQ. The V gene end was trimmed by 4 bases and the J gene end by 1 base; junction bases not matched to a gene: 6. CDR3 DNA sequence: TGTGCCAGCAGCTCTCTCCCTAGCGGGGGCACAGATACGCAGTATTTT. Translation gives CASSSLPSGGTDTQYF.

The CDR3 DNA reads TGTGCCATCAGTGAGGGCGACTACCCGAGCGAGCAGTACTTC. It encodes CAISEGDYPSEQYF. The chain employs TRBV10-3 and TRBJ2-7, with a tentative D call TRBD2 (5 bases). Germline V lookup: CDR1 ENHRY, CDR2 SYGVKD. Trimming took off 2 bases at V and 6 bases at J, with 14 bases between the two ends. The CDR3 sequence is 14 residues long.

The chain carries TRBV7-6 and TRBJ2-7; TRBD1 is a possible D gene (6 bases). The CDR3 runs 15 residues. V was trimmed by 0 bases and J by 2 bases, leaving 11 bases between them. Germline assignment: CDR1 SGHVS and CDR2 FNYEAQ. The CDR3 here is CASSLAQGGPYEQYF. The DNA for the CDR3 is TGTGCCAGCAGCTTAGCACAGGGTGGCCCCTACGAGCAGTACTTC.